The source of this T cell receptor (beta chain) is a study of blood T cells in healthy people across ages. The authors ran a second PCR of roughly 7 to 11 cycles using a sample-barcoded 5' primer and a J-beta primer mix. Tagging of each cDNA molecule was performed by a template-switch adaptor with 12 random nucleotides. Each CDR3 protein gets one entry after TCRdb re-called the 5' RACE reads with MiXCR. The sample shows about 680,000 distinct CDR3 sequences, roughly 50% of them seen only once. Study findings and constraints: Unsorted PBMC input precluded a conclusive naive versus antigen-experienced comparison. TCR beta diversity per million T cells fell roughly linearly with age. Both naive CD4+ cell counts and diversity were greater in long-lived donors than in aged donors.

Trimming stripped 3 bases from V and 8 bases from J, with 14 bases between. Germline loops: CDR1 KGHSH, CDR2 LQKENI. This CDR3 has 14 residues. On this clonotype: Its matching antigen is unknown.

Material for sequencing was blood. This chain joins TRBV18 and TRBJ2-1, with D unresolved. This TCR was sampled from an older woman in good health. CDR3 DNA: TGTGCCAGCTCACCGGTCGAAGGGTCGGATGAGCAGTTCTTC. Its protein product is CASSPVEGSDEQFF.